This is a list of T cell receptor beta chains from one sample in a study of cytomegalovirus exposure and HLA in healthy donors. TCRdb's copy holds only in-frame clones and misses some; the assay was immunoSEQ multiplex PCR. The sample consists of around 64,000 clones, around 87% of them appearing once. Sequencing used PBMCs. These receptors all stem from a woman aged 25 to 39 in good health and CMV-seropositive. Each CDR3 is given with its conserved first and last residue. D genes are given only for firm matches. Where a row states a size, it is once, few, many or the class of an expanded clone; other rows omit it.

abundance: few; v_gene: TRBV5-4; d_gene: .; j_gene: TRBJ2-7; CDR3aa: CASSPGTWIYEQYF; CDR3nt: TGTGCCAGCAGCCCCGGGACATGGATCTACGAGCAGTACTTC
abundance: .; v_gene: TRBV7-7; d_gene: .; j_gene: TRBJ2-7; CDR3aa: CASSQDSGEQYF; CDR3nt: TGTGCCAGCAGCCAAGACTCCGGCGAGCAGTACTTC
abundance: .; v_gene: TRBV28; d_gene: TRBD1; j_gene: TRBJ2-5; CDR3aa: CASSPRQGTIETQYF; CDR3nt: TGTGCCAGCAGTCCCCGACAGGGGACGATTGAGACCCAGTACTTC
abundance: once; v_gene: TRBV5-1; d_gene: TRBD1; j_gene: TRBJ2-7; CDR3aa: CASSFRGGRLERGTDNYEQYF; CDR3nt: TGCGCCAGCAGCTTCCGAGGGGGCCGTTTAGAGAGGGGAACTGACAACTACGAGCAGTACTTC
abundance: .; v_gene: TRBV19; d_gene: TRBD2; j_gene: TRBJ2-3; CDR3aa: CASSPHRLAGGADTQYF; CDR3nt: TGTGCCAGTAGTCCCCACCGACTAGCGGGAGGTGCAGATACGCAGTATTTT
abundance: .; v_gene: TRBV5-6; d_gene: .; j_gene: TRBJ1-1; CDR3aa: CASSLTVQTEAFF; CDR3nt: TGTGCCAGCAGCTTGACAGTCCAGACTGAAGCTTTCTTT
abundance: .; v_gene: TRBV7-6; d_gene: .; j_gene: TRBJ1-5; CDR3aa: CASSLGDNYQPQHF; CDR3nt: TGTGCCAGCAGCTTAGGGGACAACTACCAGCCCCAGCATTTT
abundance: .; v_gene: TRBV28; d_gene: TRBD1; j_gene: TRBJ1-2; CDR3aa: CASRSGTGGSGYTF; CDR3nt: TGTGCCAGCAGGTCCGGGACAGGGGGTAGTGGCTACACCTTC
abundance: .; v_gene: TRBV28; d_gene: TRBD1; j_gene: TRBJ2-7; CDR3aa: CASSTHGPGQGPYEQYF; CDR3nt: TGTGCCAGCAGTACTCACGGTCCGGGACAGGGACCCTACGAGCAGTACTTC
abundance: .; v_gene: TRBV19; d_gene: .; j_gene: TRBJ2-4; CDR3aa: CASSPVAEDSKNIQYF; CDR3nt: TGTGCCAGTAGTCCAGTAGCGGAGGACTCCAAAAACATTCAGTACTTC
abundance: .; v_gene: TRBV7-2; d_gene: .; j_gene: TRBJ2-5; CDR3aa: CASSLGSLQETQYF; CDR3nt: TGTGCCAGCAGCTTAGGGTCACTTCAAGAGACCCAGTACTTC
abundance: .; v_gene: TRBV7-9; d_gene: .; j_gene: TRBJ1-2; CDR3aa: CASSSGQSPRYGYTF; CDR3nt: TGTGCCAGCAGCTCTGGACAGTCTCCCCGCTATGGCTACACCTTC
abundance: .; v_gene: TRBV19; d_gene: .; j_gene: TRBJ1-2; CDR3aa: CASTGNYGYTF; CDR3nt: TGTGCCAGTACCGGTAACTATGGCTACACCTTC
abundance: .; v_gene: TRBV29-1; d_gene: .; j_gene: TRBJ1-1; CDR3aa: CSVARRGEAFF; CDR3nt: TGCAGCGTTGCCCGAAGGGGTGAAGCTTTCTTT
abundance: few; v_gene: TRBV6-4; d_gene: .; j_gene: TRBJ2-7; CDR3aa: CASSDSETGLFF; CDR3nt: TGTGCCAGCAGTGACTCAGAGACAGGCTTGTTTTTC
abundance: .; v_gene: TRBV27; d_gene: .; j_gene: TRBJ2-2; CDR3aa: CASSPRLGAAGELFF; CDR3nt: TGTGCCAGCAGTCCGAGGCTGGGGGCAGCCGGGGAGCTGTTTTTT
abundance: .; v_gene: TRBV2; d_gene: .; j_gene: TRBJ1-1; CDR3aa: CASAYRGPNTEAFF; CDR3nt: TGTGCCAGCGCCTACCGGGGTCCGAACACTGAAGCTTTCTTT
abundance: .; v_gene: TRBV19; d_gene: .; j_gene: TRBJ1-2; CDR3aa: CASLLDSNYGYTF; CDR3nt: TGTGCCAGCCTTCTGGACAGCAACTATGGCTACACCTTC
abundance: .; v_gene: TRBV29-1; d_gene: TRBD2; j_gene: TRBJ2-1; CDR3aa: CSVLGTSTDEQFF; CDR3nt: TGCAGCGTGCTCGGGACTAGCACGGATGAGCAGTTCTTC
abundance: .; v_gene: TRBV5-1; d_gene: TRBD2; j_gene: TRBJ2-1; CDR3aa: CASSLGAGGVDEQFF; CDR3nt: TGCGCCAGCAGCTTGGGAGCGGGAGGGGTGGATGAGCAGTTCTTC
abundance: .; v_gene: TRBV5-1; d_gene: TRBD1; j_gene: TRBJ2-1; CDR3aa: CASSFNRDRGSNEQFF; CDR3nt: TGCGCCAGCAGCTTCAACCGGGACAGGGGTTCCAATGAGCAGTTCTTC
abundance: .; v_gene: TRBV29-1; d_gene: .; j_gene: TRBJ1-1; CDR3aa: CSVVHRDTEAFF; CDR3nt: TGCAGCGTTGTCCACCGGGACACTGAAGCTTTCTTT
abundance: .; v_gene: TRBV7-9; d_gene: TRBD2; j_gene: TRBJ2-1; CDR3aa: CASSEAGLPSHEQFF; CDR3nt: TGTGCCAGCAGCGAGGCGGGACTACCATCCCATGAGCAGTTCTTC
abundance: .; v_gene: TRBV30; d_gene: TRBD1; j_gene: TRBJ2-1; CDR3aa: CAWSVGTGTYNEQFF; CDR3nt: TGTGCCTGGAGTGTCGGGACAGGGACCTACAATGAGCAGTTCTTC
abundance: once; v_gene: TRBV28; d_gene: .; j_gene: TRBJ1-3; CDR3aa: CASSLLRSNGIASGNTIYF; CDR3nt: TGTGCCAGCAGCTTGTTAAGGTCGAACGGGATCGCCTCTGGAAACACCATATATTTT
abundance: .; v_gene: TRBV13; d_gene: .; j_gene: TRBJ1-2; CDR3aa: CASSLGQGSNGYTF; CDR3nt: TGTGCCAGCAGCTTAGGCCAGGGTAGTAATGGCTACACCTTC
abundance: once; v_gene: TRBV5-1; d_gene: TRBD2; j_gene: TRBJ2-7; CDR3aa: CASSQRTSGHSYEQYF; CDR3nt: TGCGCCAGCAGCCAACGGACTAGCGGGCATTCCTACGAGCAGTACTTC
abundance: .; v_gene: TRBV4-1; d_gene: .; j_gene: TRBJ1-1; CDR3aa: CASSRTGWGTEAFF; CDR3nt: TGCGCCAGCAGCCGTACAGGGTGGGGCACTGAAGCTTTCTTT
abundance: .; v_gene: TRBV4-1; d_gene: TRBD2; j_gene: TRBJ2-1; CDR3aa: CASSQDRWTSGYNEQFF; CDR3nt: TGCGCCAGCAGCCAAGATAGGTGGACTAGCGGTTACAATGAGCAGTTCTTC
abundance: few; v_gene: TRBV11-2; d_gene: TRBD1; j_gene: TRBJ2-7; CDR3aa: CASSFSRGTYEQYF; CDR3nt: TGTGCCAGCAGCTTTAGCAGGGGGACCTACGAGCAGTACTTC
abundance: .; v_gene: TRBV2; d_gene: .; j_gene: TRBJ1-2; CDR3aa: CAGKGLLGGYTF; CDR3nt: TGTGCCGGAAAAGGCCTCCTGGGAGGGTACACCTTC
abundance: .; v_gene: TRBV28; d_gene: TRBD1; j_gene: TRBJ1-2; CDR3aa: CASSTPWDRLYGYTF; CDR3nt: TGTGCCAGCAGTACTCCATGGGACAGGCTTTATGGCTACACCTTC
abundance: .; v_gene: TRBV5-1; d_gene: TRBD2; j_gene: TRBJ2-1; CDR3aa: CASSLAGGPDEQFF; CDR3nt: TGCGCCAGCAGCCTAGCGGGAGGGCCAGACGAGCAGTTCTTC
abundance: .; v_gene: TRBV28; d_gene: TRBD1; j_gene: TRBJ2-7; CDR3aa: CASTLGGRGREQYF; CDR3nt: TGTGCCAGCACCCTAGGGGGCAGGGGACGCGAGCAGTACTTC
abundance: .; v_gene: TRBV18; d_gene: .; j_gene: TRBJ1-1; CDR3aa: CASSPPGGAQTEAFF; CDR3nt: TGTGCCAGCTCACCCCCGGGGGGGGCGCAAACTGAAGCTTTCTTT
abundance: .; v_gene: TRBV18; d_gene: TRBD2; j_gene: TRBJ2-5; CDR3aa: CASSPRTSGSETQYF; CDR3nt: TGTGCCAGCTCACCCCGGACTAGCGGGAGCGAGACCCAGTACTTC
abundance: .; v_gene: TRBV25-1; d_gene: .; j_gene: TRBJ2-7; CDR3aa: CASSKTGVIYEQYF; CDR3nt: TGTGCCAGCAGTAAAACCGGGGTTATCTACGAGCAGTACTTC
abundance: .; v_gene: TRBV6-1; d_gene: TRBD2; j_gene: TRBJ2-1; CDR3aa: CASSEAVLADTGNEQFF; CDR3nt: TGTGCCAGCAGTGAAGCCGTACTAGCGGACACAGGAAATGAGCAGTTCTTC
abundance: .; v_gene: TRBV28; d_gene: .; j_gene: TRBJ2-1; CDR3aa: CASSFVTGGNVDNEQFF; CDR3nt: TGTGCCAGCAGTTTTGTTACTGGCGGGAACGTGGACAATGAGCAGTTCTTC
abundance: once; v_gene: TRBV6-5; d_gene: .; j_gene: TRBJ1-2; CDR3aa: CASSRSNYGYTF; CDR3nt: TGTGCCAGCAGCAGGTCTAACTATGGCTACACCTTC
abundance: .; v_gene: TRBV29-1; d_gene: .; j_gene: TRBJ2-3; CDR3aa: CSVVQRASELGADTQYF; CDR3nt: TGCAGCGTTGTTCAAAGGGCTAGCGAGTTAGGGGCAGATACGCAGTATTTT
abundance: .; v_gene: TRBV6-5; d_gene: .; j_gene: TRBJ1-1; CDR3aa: CASSSRGMNTEAFF; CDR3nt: TGTGCCAGCAGTTCCAGGGGAATGAACACTGAAGCTTTCTTT
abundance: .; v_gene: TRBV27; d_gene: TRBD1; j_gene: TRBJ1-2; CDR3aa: CASSSRDRGYLYGYTF; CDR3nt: TGTGCCAGCAGTTCCCGGGACAGGGGATATCTCTATGGCTACACCTTC
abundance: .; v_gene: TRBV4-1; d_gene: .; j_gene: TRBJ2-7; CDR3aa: CASSQVIADEQYF; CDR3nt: TGCGCCAGCAGCCAAGTCATAGCAGACGAGCAGTACTTC
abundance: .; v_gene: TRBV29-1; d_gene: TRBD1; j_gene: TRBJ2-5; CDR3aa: CSVEGQGAGETQYF; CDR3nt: TGCAGCGTTGAAGGACAGGGGGCGGGGGAGACCCAGTACTTC
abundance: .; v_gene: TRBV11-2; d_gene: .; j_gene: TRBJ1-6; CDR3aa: CASSLDLGRGDGNSPLHF; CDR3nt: TGTGCCAGCAGCTTAGATCTGGGCAGGGGAGACGGTAATTCACCCCTCCACTTT
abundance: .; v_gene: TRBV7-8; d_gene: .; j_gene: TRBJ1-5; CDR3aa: CASSLGRVGYSNQPQHF; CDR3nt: TGTGCCAGCAGCTTAGGCAGGGTGGGGTATAGCAATCAGCCCCAGCATTTT